This T cell receptor (beta chain) was observed in a study of control samples from healthy donors and cancer patients. This clone was found a few times. Data came from immunoSEQ multiplex PCR; TCRdb stores just in-frame clones and leaves some out. This table has about 100,000 clones, roughly 87% appearing once. Sequencing used blood. The sequence was obtained from a woman in her fifties or sixties in good health.

CDR3 in DNA: TGTGCCAGCAGCCAAGATCCACAAGATACTTCCTACAATGAGCAGTTCTTC. This encodes CASSQDPQDTSYNEQFF. The chain uses TRBV4-2 and TRBJ2-1; D ambiguous. Trimming removed 0 bases at V and 1 base at J, with 13 bases between. Germline lookup yields CDR1 LGHNA and CDR2 YNFKEQ. CDR3 length: 17 amino acids.